This entry is about one T cell receptor (beta chain). The entry originates in a study of shared clonotypes between healthy human individuals. Study summary: Plates per donor: three CD4 naive, three CD4 memory, two CD8 naive, one CD8 memory.

CDR1 and CDR2 from the germline V gene are SGDLS and YYNGEE. V shed 3 bases and J shed 2 bases, with 10 bases lying between them. This CDR3 region has 14 residues. Researchers partitioned CD4+ cells into CD45RA+ naive and CD45RA-negative memory subsets. Genomic DNA (from each subset) was split evenly across several immunoSEQ plates. Clones were sequenced by immunoSEQ multiplex PCR, and TCRdb holds only the in-frame ones, with some missing. The sample consists of 2 million to 2.5 million clones, roughly 93% of them appearing once. The chain joins TRBV9 to TRBJ2-3; D is undetermined. The clonotype originates from a man aged 18 to 35 in good health. Some clones in this sample may be carry-over from other donors' samples. The sequencing input was naive CD4+ T cells from PBMCs. Documented subset: CD45RA+ positively selected. CDR3 residues: CASSAISVTDTQYF. The CDR3 nucleotides are TGTGCCAGCAGCGCCATATCGGTCACAGATACGCAGTATTTT. The full variable domain, completed using reference TRBV9 and TRBJ2-3, is DSGVTQTPKHLITATGQRVTLRCSPRSGDLSVYWYQQSLDQGLQFLIQYYNGEERAKGNILERFSAQQFPDLHSELNLSSLELGDSALYFCASSAISVTDTQYFGPGTRLTVL.